This T cell receptor beta chain stems from a study of blood T cell repertoires in COVID-19. Whole-study context: Sites across the United States, Italy and Spain contributed samples from acute and convalescent COVID-19.

As originally analysed: Amplification with reference gene primers provided the estimates of nucleated cell counts. Profiled with immunoSEQ multiplex PCR; TCRdb holds only in-frame clones, not every one. V and J calls and clone size are those listed in that table; D and trimming were worked out from the DNA. Of 300,000 to 400,000 clones listed, roughly 88% are singletons. The CDR3 runs 13 residues. Germline V gene data show CDR1 as SNHLY and CDR2 as FYNNEI. After removal of 10 bases from V and 7 bases from J, the junction contained 8 bases not matched to a gene. The chain combines TRBV2 with TRBJ2-2, with 8 bases aligning to TRBD2. Sequences were obtained from PBMCs or T cells enriched from blood (not recorded which). This TCR came from a woman in her thirties with acute COVID-19. The CDR3 DNA follows: TGTGCCACCGGGACTAGATTGAACGGGGAGCTGTTTTTT. Translation: CATGTRLNGELFF. The complete variable domain, with remaining parts taken from reference TRBV2 and TRBJ2-2, reads EPEVTQTPSHQVTQMGQEVILRCVPISNHLYFYWYRQILGQKVEFLVSFYNNEISEKSEIFDDQFSVERPDGSNFTLKIRSTKLEDSAMYFCATGTRLNGELFFGEGSRLTVL.